This T cell receptor beta chain came from a study of PD-L1 blockade in urothelial cancer. Study summary: Earlier, patients had received 0 to 3 chemotherapy regimens. It was at 3 weeks (second dose) and 6 weeks after treatment start that blood was analyzed. A median approximately 150,000 T cells were found in blood samples.

The CDR3 length is 13 residues. V lost 3 bases and J lost 6; bases outside the gene matches: 3. The V gene's germline CDR1 is GTSNPN and CDR2 SVGIG (reference sequence). A remark on this clone: Its antigen remains unidentified.

The repertoire was sequenced with immunoSEQ multiplex PCR; TCRdb's copy has only in-frame clones and lacks some. This repertoire shows 60,000 to 80,000 clones, about 88% found once; its top ten account for approximately 11%. Time point reported: peripheral blood 6 weeks after treatment start. Study-level results: It was durable-benefit patients whose tumor-associated blood clones expanded more at 3 weeks.

The sequence was obtained from a man aged 55 to 70 with urothelial cancer. The sequencing used PBMCs, collected around atezolizumab (anti-PD-L1) treatment. The rearrangement joins TRBV30 to TRBJ1-5; 9 bases fit TRBD1. The CDR3 sequence: CAWRDRGGQPQHF. CDR3 DNA sequence: TGTGCCTGGAGGGACAGGGGCGGTCAGCCCCAGCATTTT.